This TCR beta chain was obtained from a study of cytomegalovirus exposure and HLA in healthy donors (dated by TCRdb to 2017 to 2019). For context, the study as a whole: According to a later analysis, the roughly 130 validation repertoires were produced on the same platform as the roughly 700 repertoires of the first cohort. The aim of the study was to test whether cataloging public T cell receptors could identify signatures of past pathogen exposure. Along with the approximately 700-subject first cohort, a separate validation cohort of over a hundred different subjects was used. To predict cytomegalovirus infection status, the study combined high-throughput TCR immunosequencing, statistical association of individual TCRs with disease status, and machine learning.

With respect to this clone: Which antigen it targets is not known. Base qualities are not at hand, and no much larger clone is one base apart.

What the study reported, not specific to this receptor: In both the original and validation cohorts, the classifier was reported to diagnose cytomegalovirus status with high specificity and sensitivity. While some public TCRs were present in many individuals, most TCR sequences turned up only very rarely across donors. In vitro tests confirmed that a few of the cytomegalovirus-associated TCR beta chains recognize cytomegalovirus antigens. The study gave a list of about 170 TCR beta chains associated with cytomegalovirus. In a later analysis, TCRs clustered in the first cohort were found to also tend to co-occur in the roughly 130 validation repertoires, with approximately 95% of cluster scores above 0. The authors suggested that the approach could potentially be extended to other disease states and immunological phenotypes. The validation cohort had no HLA typing available for a later analysis, so co-occurrence within that cohort was assessed over all 110 or so repertoires.

The donors belonged to the validation cohort of around 130 subjects, which was separate from the approximately 610-subject first cohort. The germline V gene sets CDR1 to SGHAT and CDR2 to FQNNGV. Reading from cysteine to phenylalanine, the CDR3 counts 16 amino acids. Solely the CDR3 DNA is kept, with 48 bases framed from the first base. Trimming takes 0 bases from V and 0 bases from J, and the germline ends sit 9 bases apart. Library preparation used the immunoSEQ multiplex PCR assay. The source study handled its data this way. A statistical classification framework was built to diagnose cytomegalovirus status from the catalog of TCR beta chain sequences. TCRdb holds this immuneACCESS table with in-frame rearrangements only. Some clones are missing; in checked studies, unresolved V genes explain under half, and the rest has no known cause. V, J and clone size reflect that table, while D and trimming were determined from the DNA. For this sample there are 250,000 to 400,000 clones; 88% appear just once. Roughly 0.88% of the sample belongs to the ten largest clones.

The chain employs TRBV11-2 and TRBJ2-1; the D segment could be TRBD2, given 6 matching bases. The TCR originated in a man aged 25 to 40 in good health and CMV-seronegative. The material sequenced was PBMCs. The CDR3 is CASSLDFGSSYNEQFF. The DNA sequence follows: TGTGCCAGCAGCTTAGATTTCGGGAGCTCCTACAATGAGCAGTTCTTC. Joined to the reference TRBV11-2 and TRBJ2-1 proteins, this CDR3 gives the full variable domain: EAGVAQSPRYKIIEKRQSVAFWCNPISGHATLYWYQQILGQGPKLLIQFQNNGVVDDSQLPKDRFSAERLKGVDSTLKIQPAKLEDSAVYLCASSLDFGSSYNEQFFGPGTRLTVL.